The 5 T cell receptor beta chains listed next were all sequenced from one sample in a study of CD8 T cells in Susac syndrome. With random hexamers, reverse transcription was performed on roughly 0.5 to 1 ug of RNA. TCRdb fed the immunoSEQ multiplex PCR reads into MiXCR, producing one record per CDR3 protein. The data show about 120,000 distinct CDR3 sequences, with around 90% seen just once and approximately 0.13% held by the top ten. Sequencing was done on a sample of CD4+ T cells from PBMCs. The source is a human donor in good health.

This clonotype has just a few counts. The chain couples TRBV6-6 to TRBJ1-4; TRBD1 might be the D (5 bases). This CDR3 comprises 16 residues. Germline V gives CDR1 MNHNY, CDR2 SVGAGI (reference sequence). The germline V and J ends were trimmed by 6 bases and 7 bases, with 21 bases remaining between them. CDR3 bases: TGTGCCAGCAGGCCGACCCCAGGGTCGGGAAGTGAAAAACTGTTTTTT. It codes for CASRPTPGSGSEKLFF.

The CDR3 loop reads CASRPGSSGELFF. The DNA of the CDR3 is TGTGCCAGCAGACCCGGTTCTTCCGGGGAGCTGTTTTTT. The genes are TRBV3-1 and TRBJ2-2; no reliable D call. CDR1 and CDR2 (germline): LGHDT, YNNKEL (reference sequence). The V end lost 6 bases, the J end lost 6 bases, and 11 bases lay between the germline ends. The CDR3 length is 13 residues.

The chain joins TRBV7-2 to TRBJ2-5; TRBD2 might be the D (6 bases). The germline V gene has CDR1 SGHTA and CDR2 FQGNSA. V lost 8 bases to trimming and J lost 5 bases, with 6 bases between them. The length of the CDR3 is 10 residues. CDR3 amino acids: CASGGETQYF. CDR3 DNA sequence: TGTGCCAGCGGAGGGGAGACCCAGTACTTC.

The CDR3 here is CSAPRTSGAYEQYF. CDR3 DNA sequence: TGCAGTGCTCCGAGGACTAGCGGGGCCTACGAGCAGTACTTC. This chain connects TRBV20-1 to TRBJ2-7, with 12 bases matching TRBD2. This CDR3 spans 14 amino acids. V trimming: 5 bases; J trimming: 2 bases; junction bases outside the gene matches: 4. CDR1 and CDR2 (germline): DFQATT, SNEGSKA (reference sequence).

Written as DNA, the CDR3 is TGTGCCAGCAGCTTAGGGGGGCAGGGGGCCACAGATACGCAGTATTTT. This codes for CASSLGGQGATDTQYF. The gene calls are TRBV7-2 and TRBJ2-3; TRBD1 matches at 8 bases. This CDR3 is 16 amino acids long. CDR1 and CDR2 (germline): SGHTA, FQGNSA. Germline trimming cut 1 base from V and 2 bases from J; bases unmatched to any gene: 5. The full variable domain, completed using reference TRBV7-2 and TRBJ2-3, is GAGVSQSPSNKVTEKGKDVELRCDPISGHTALYWYRQSLGQGLEFLIYFQGNSAPDKSGLPSDRFSAERTGGSVSTLTIQRTQQEDSAVYLCASSLGGQGATDTQYFGPGTRLTVL.